This paragraph covers one TCR beta chain sequence. Its target is not known. Treatment noted: roughly 11-day PBMC culture with coronavirus spike peptide pools or control peptides (ViraFEST assay). The sample belongs to a study of vaccination and CD4 T cells after COVID-19. Study overall: SARS-CoV-2 positivity in convalescent patients was established by nasal swab PCR; fewer than 10 had mild and one severe disease. Convalescent donors: six male, four female; seven Caucasian, two Asian, one multiracial, two Hispanic. Samples taken post-COVID came a median about 98 days after diagnosis, ranging from 35 to 161.

Cultured CD4+ T-cell DNA underwent Oncomine TCR Beta short-read sequencing. Researchers extracted genomic DNA from CD4+ T cells that had been cultured. One entry per CDR3 protein, called by TCRdb with MiXCR from the PCR reads. The data contain about 20,000 distinct CDR3 sequences, roughly 51% of them singletons. Germline CDR1 reads MDHEN; CDR2 reads SYDVKM. Deletions cut 2 bases from V and 0 bases from J, with 14 bases between. The CDR3 loop spans 17 amino acids. The chain uses TRBV28 and TRBJ2-1, with D perhaps matching TRBD1 or TRBD2 (6 bases each). The sequencing input was CD4+ T cells from blood, cultured in vitro. The TCR originated in a human donor who had recovered from COVID-19. The CDR3 here is CASSLPKQGGSYNEQFF. The CDR3 nucleotides read TGTGCCAGCAGTTTACCAAAACAGGGAGGCTCCTACAATGAGCAGTTCTTC.